The next 10 T cell receptor beta chains were all read from a single sample in a study of CD8 T cells in ankylosing spondylitis. Using its own MiXCR run on the 5' RACE reads, TCRdb lists one record per CDR3 protein. The sample holds about 230,000 distinct CDR3 sequences, approximately 7.6% seen once. The sequencing input was blood, either unsorted or a sorted T cell fraction (not recorded which). These receptor sequences come from a female donor with ankylosing spondylitis or in good health (not recorded which).

This clonotype was counted a few times. The chain links TRBV6-2 or TRBV6-3 to TRBJ1-1; no reliable D call. This CDR3 has 12 amino acids. Germline assignment: CDR1 MNHEY and CDR2 SVGEGT. V lost 3 bases, J lost 8 bases, and 10 bases lay in between. The CDR3 loop reads CASSYPQSEAFF. The CDR3 DNA follows: TGTGCCAGCAGTTATCCTCAATCCGAAGCTTTCTTT.

This clonotype was found many times. The V gene is TRBV5-1, the J gene TRBJ2-1, with D tentatively TRBD2 (5 bases). Germline V gene lookup returns CDR1 SGHRS and CDR2 YFSETQ. The length of the CDR3 is 14 residues. V lost 4 bases and J 8 bases, leaving 16 bases between the germline ends. In DNA form, the CDR3 reads TGCGCCAGCAGCCTTGGAGGCCGCCCCGATGAGCAGTTCTTC. It is translated as CASSLGGRPDEQFF. The whole variable domain, filled in from reference TRBV5-1 and TRBJ2-1, reads KAGVTQTPRYLIKTRGQQVTLSCSPISGHRSVSWYQQTPGQGLQFLFEYFSETQRNKGNFPGRFSGRQFSNSRSEMNVSTLELGDSALYLCASSLGGRPDEQFFGPGTRLTVL.

This clonotype was observed many times. The chain couples TRBV6-2 or TRBV6-3 to TRBJ2-7; 7 nucleotides agree with TRBD1. Germline CDR1 MNHEY, CDR2 SVGEGT. CDR3 size: 12 residues. V lost 5 bases to trimming and J lost 7 bases; unmatched junction nucleotides: 5. The CDR3 region is CASSPGQEEQYF. Here the CDR3 DNA reads TGTGCCAGCAGTCCCGGACAGGAGGAGCAGTACTTC.

This clonotype was counted many times. The genes are TRBV18 and TRBJ2-2; D is undetermined. This CDR3 comprises 12 residues. The germline gives CDR1 KGHSH, CDR2 LQKENI. Between the trimmed V and J ends, which lost 4 bases and 6 bases, there was a span of 6 bases. The CDR3 loop is CASSLQPGELFF. The CDR3 nucleotides read TGTGCCAGCTCACTTCAGCCCGGGGAGCTGTTTTTT.

Many counts were recorded for this clonotype. The chain is built from TRBV11-2 and TRBJ2-5; TRBD2 is a possible D gene (5 bases). V lost 4 bases and J lost 4, with 16 bases in between. This CDR3 has 15 residues. Germline CDR1 is SGHAT and CDR2 is FQNNGV. The CDR3 coding sequence is TGTGCCAGCAGCTCATATCGGGGAAGGGCAGAGACCCAGTACTTC. It codes for CASSSYRGRAETQYF. The full variable domain, with the rest looked up from reference TRBV11-2 and TRBJ2-5, is EAGVAQSPRYKIIEKRQSVAFWCNPISGHATLYWYQQILGQGPKLLIQFQNNGVVDDSQLPKDRFSAERLKGVDSTLKIQPAKLEDSAVYLCASSSYRGRAETQYFGPGTRLLVL.

J is TRBJ1-1 and V is TRBV2, with D uncertain. V was clipped by 8 bases and J by 2 bases, with 18 bases between them. Germline CDR1 reads SNHLY; CDR2 reads FYNNEI. This CDR3 has 15 amino acids. The CDR3 loop is CASAAEYLSNTEAFF. Here the CDR3 DNA reads TGTGCCAGCGCAGCGGAGTATTTATCCAACACTGAAGCTTTCTTT.

This clonotype was recorded many times. J is TRBJ1-5 and V is TRBV20-1; D is possibly TRBD1 (5 bases). The CDR3 loop spans 15 amino acids. V lost 6 bases and J lost 7, with 22 bases in between. Germline V gives CDR1 DFQATT, CDR2 SNEGSKA (reference sequence). The CDR3 nucleotides read TGCAGTGCGGGACCCAGGCAGGGAGGAGGGCAGCCCCAGCATTTT. As protein: CSAGPRQGGGQPQHF.

The sample holds many counts of this clonotype. The chain employs TRBV5-1 and TRBJ2-3; tentatively, D is TRBD2 (6 bases). This CDR3 comprises 14 residues. V shed 5 bases and J shed 6 bases, with 16 bases lying between them. CDR1 SGHRS and CDR2 YFSETQ come from the germline V gene. CDR3 sequence reads: CASRATGVGDTQYF. CDR3 in DNA: TGCGCCAGCAGGGCGACGGGAGTAGGGGATACGCAGTATTTT.

The chain has TRBV5-1 and TRBJ2-7; TRBD1 agrees at 8 bases. Germline trimming cut 4 bases from V and 6 bases from J; bases unmatched to any gene: 18. This CDR3 spans 17 amino acids. Germline-derived CDR1 and CDR2 are SGHRS and YFSETQ. In DNA, the CDR3 is TGCGCCAGCAGCCCCGAGAGGACAGGGAATGGCGGAGTCGAGCAGTACTTC. This encodes CASSPERTGNGGVEQYF. The whole variable domain, remainder taken from reference TRBV5-1 and TRBJ2-7, is KAGVTQTPRYLIKTRGQQVTLSCSPISGHRSVSWYQQTPGQGLQFLFEYFSETQRNKGNFPGRFSGRQFSNSRSEMNVSTLELGDSALYLCASSPERTGNGGVEQYFGPGTRLTVT.

The sample holds many counts of this clonotype. The chain uses TRBV7-3 and TRBJ2-1; 8 nucleotides match TRBD2. Germline V gene sequence: CDR1 SGHTA, CDR2 FQGTGA. This CDR3 is built from 15 residues. V gave up 5 bases and J gave up 1 base; unmatched junction bases: 4. CDR3 sequence reads: CASSVSGTSYNEQFF. The DNA of the CDR3 is TGTGCCAGCAGCGTTAGCGGGACTTCCTACAATGAGCAGTTCTTC.